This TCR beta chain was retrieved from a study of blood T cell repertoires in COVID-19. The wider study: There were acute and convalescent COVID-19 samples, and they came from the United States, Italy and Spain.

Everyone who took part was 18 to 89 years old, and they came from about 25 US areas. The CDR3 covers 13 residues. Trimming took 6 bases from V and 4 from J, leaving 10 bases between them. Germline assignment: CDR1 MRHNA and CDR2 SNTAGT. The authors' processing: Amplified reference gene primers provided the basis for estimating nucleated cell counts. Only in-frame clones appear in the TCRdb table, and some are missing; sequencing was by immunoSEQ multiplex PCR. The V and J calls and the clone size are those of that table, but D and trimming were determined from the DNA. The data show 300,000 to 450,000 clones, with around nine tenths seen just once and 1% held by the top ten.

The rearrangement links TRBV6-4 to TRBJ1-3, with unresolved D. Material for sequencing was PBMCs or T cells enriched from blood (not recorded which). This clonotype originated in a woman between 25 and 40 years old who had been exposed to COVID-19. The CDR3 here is CASSREIGNTIYF. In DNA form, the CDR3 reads TGTGCCAGCAGCCGGGAGATCGGAAACACCATATATTTT.